A single sample gave rise to the 27 T cell receptor beta chains below, sequenced in a study of cytomegalovirus exposure and HLA in healthy donors (dated by TCRdb to the late 2010s). Library preparation employed the immunoSEQ multiplex PCR assay. A mixture of 60 forward primers for TCR Vbeta segments and 13 reverse primers for TCR Jbeta segments was used in the multiplex PCR. This immuneACCESS table, as held by TCRdb, lists in-frame sequences with V and J called but not all clones. Of the missing ones, under half trace to an unresolved V gene in checked studies; the others have no known cause. The sample's records list approximately 38,000 clones. Over 1% of the sample goes to the ten largest clones. Material for sequencing was PBMCs. These receptors were obtained from a man younger than 45 in good health and CMV-seronegative.

For the CDR3, the DNA is TGTGCCAGCTCACCGTGGACAGGGAGTAATTCACCCCTCCACTTT. This encodes CASSPWTGSNSPLHF. The chain carries TRBV18 and TRBJ1-6; the match to TRBD1 covers 8 bases. The germline V gene has CDR1 KGHSH and CDR2 LQKENI. This CDR3 has 15 residues. J gave up 6 bases and V 3 bases, and 4 bases lay outside the gene matches.

CDR3 DNA sequence: TGTGCCAGCTCACCTCTACCAGAAAGAGGACAGGGGGAAAATGGCTACACCTTC. It specifies CASSPLPERGQGENGYTF. The chain carries TRBV18 and TRBJ1-2; 10 positions match TRBD1. The V segment lost 3 bases and the J segment 6 bases; nucleotides outside the gene matches: 16. Germline V gene lookup returns CDR1 KGHSH and CDR2 LQKENI. This CDR3 has 18 amino acids.

The chain links TRBV9 to TRBJ2-1; 14 bases line up with TRBD2. V gave up 3 bases and J gave up 8 bases; unmatched junction bases: 7. This CDR3 region has 16 residues. Germline loops: CDR1 SGDLS, CDR2 YYNGEE. This CDR3 reads CASSAGTSGSFHEQFF. CDR3 sequence (DNA): TGTGCCAGCAGCGCCGGGACTAGCGGGAGTTTCCATGAGCAGTTCTTC.

The V and J genes are TRBV4-3 and TRBJ2-5; TRBD2 matches 7 bases. The germline V gene has CDR1 LGHNA and CDR2 YSLEER. This CDR3 spans 14 amino acids. With 0 bases clipped from V and 5 bases from J, the junction kept 3 bases outside the gene matches. CDR3 amino acids: CASSQDFGGETQYF. The CDR3, as DNA: TGCGCCAGCAGCCAAGATTTCGGGGGGGAGACCCAGTACTTC.

CDR3: CASSRGGDRGITEAFF. The CDR3 nucleotides read TGTGCCAGCTCACGGGGTGGGGACAGGGGGATCACTGAAGCTTTCTTT. This sequence joins TRBV18 and TRBJ1-1; 11 nucleotides match TRBD1. Germline lookup yields CDR1 KGHSH and CDR2 LQKENI. J lost 4 bases, V lost 4 bases, and 8 bases had no gene match. The CDR3 has 16 residues.

The V call is TRBV15, the J call TRBJ1-2, with a tentative D call TRBD1 (6 bases). The germline CDR1 and CDR2 sequences are LNHNV and YYDKDF (reference sequence). V was trimmed by 1 base and J by 8 bases, leaving 20 bases between them. This CDR3 comprises 16 residues. For the CDR3, the DNA is TGTGCCACCAGCAGAGCACCAGGACAGCTTCCCGGAGGCTACACCTTC. It encodes CATSRAPGQLPGGYTF.

The chain recombines TRBV19 with TRBJ1-1; the D gene is possibly TRBD1 (5 bases). This CDR3 spans 13 amino acids. CDR1 and CDR2 (germline): LNHDA, SQIVND (reference sequence). V was shortened by 7 bases and J by 7 bases, with 16 bases between the two germline ends. In DNA form, the CDR3 reads TGTGCCAGTAATCGGGGGACTGTCCTTGAAGCTTTCTTT. Translated, it gives CASNRGTVLEAFF.

The chain combines TRBV7-9 with TRBJ2-1; 8 bases match TRBD1. Trimming at V came to 5 bases and at J to 6 bases, leaving 12 bases not matched to a gene. The V gene's germline CDR1 is SEHNR and CDR2 FQNEAQ (reference sequence). This CDR3 spans 16 amino acids. Here the CDR3 reads CASSAFPGQAGNEQFF. The DNA for the CDR3 is TGTGCCAGCAGCGCATTCCCGGGACAGGCGGGCAATGAGCAGTTCTTC.

Worth noting for this clone: Other DNA variants within this sample encode the same CDR3. The chain combines TRBV29-1 with TRBJ1-1, with D hard to call. Germline loops: CDR1 SQVTM, CDR2 ANQGSEA. Deletions cut 4 bases from V and 4 bases from J, with 13 bases between. The CDR3 is 13 residues long. DNA of the CDR3: TGCAGCGTTGCCCCGCAGGATGCCACTGAAGCTTTCTTT. Translation gives CSVAPQDATEAFF.

The chain employs TRBV29-1 and TRBJ2-1; the match to TRBD2 covers 8 bases. J was trimmed by 7 bases and V by 7 bases; bases with no gene match: 6. The length of the CDR3 is 12 residues. CDR1 SQVTM and CDR2 ANQGSEA come from the germline V gene. DNA of the CDR3: TGCAGCGCTGAGCGGGAGTATAATGAGCAGTTCTTC. Protein product: CSAEREYNEQFF.

The chain recombines TRBV18 with TRBJ2-7; 9 bases are shared with TRBD1. The trim removed 6 bases at V and 0 bases at J, leaving 6 bases unmatched. From germline, CDR1 is KGHSH and CDR2 LQKENI. The CDR3 covers 15 residues. CDR3 in amino acids: CASSVGQGYSYEQYF. The CDR3 DNA reads as TGTGCCAGCTCCGTGGGACAGGGCTACTCCTACGAGCAGTACTTC.

This CDR3 is CASSAGQGASDEQYF. The CDR3 DNA reads TGTGCCAGCAGCGCCGGACAGGGGGCTTCAGACGAGCAGTACTTC. The chain is built from TRBV11-2 and TRBJ2-7; 11 bases align to TRBD1. Germline V lookup: CDR1 SGHAT, CDR2 FQNNGV. J gave up 5 bases and V 5 bases, and 8 bases lay outside the gene matches. The CDR3 runs to 15 residues.

The chain links TRBV30 to TRBJ2-3, with D unclear. Trimming pared 5 bases from V and 3 bases from J, leaving 12 bases between. This CDR3 region has 13 residues. Germline CDR1 and CDR2: GTSNPN and SVGIG (reference sequence). CDR3 nucleotides: TGTGCCTGGGGCACAAAATTGACAGATACGCAGTATTTT. Translating it yields CAWGTKLTDTQYF.

The chain uses TRBV29-1 and TRBJ2-7; TRBD1 is a possible D gene (6 bases). The V gene's germline CDR1 is SQVTM and CDR2 ANQGSEA. CDR3 length: 13 residues. V shed 6 bases and J shed 3 bases, with 15 bases lying between them. CDR3 sequence reads: CSVSRDTGYEQYF. The CDR3 DNA is TGCAGCGTGAGCCGGGACACTGGCTACGAGCAGTACTTC.

V usage is TRBV4-3 and J usage is TRBJ2-7; 11 nucleotides line up with TRBD2. With 0 bases clipped from V and 2 bases from J, the junction kept 6 bases outside the gene matches. The CDR3 is made up of 17 amino acids. CDR1 is LGHNA and CDR2 is YSLEER in the germline V gene. For the CDR3, the DNA is TGCGCCAGCAGCCAAGAGGCTCAACTAGCGGGAGCCTACGAGCAGTACTTC. Its protein product is CASSQEAQLAGAYEQYF.

V usage is TRBV9 and J usage is TRBJ2-5; maybe TRBD2 (6 bases). CDR1 and CDR2 (germline): SGDLS, YYNGEE. The CDR3 covers 16 residues. V was cut by 1 base and J by 5 bases, with 18 bases left in between. The CDR3 DNA is TGTGCCAGCAGCGTACGGCGGGGTGGGAGGTTGGAGACCCAGTACTTC. It yields the protein CASSVRRGGRLETQYF.

CDR3 in amino acids: CASSTRRQETQYF. The CDR3 DNA is TGTGCCAGCAGTACTAGGCGGCAAGAGACCCAGTACTTC. This rearrangement joins TRBV2 to TRBJ2-5; TRBD2 is a possible D gene (5 bases). From germline, CDR1 is SNHLY and CDR2 FYNNEI. The CDR3 consists of 13 residues. V was cut by 5 bases and J by 2 bases, with 9 bases left in between.

The chain combines TRBV15 with TRBJ1-3; TRBD1 is a possible D gene (6 bases). The V end lost 0 bases, the J end lost 2 bases, and 8 bases lay between the germline ends. CDR1 and CDR2 from the germline V gene are LNHNV and YYDKDF (reference sequence). This CDR3 is 15 amino acids long. CDR3: CATSRDRGAGNTIYF. In DNA, the CDR3 is TGTGCCACCAGCAGAGACAGGGGAGCTGGAAACACCATATATTTT.

The rearrangement links TRBV30 to TRBJ2-4; D is uncertain. Germline V CDR1 and CDR2: GTSNPN, SVGIG (reference sequence). V lost 1 base and J 0 bases, leaving 13 bases between the germline ends. This CDR3 has 16 amino acids. CDR3 nucleotide sequence: TGTGCCTGGAGTGATATAAGAGTATTAGCCAAAAACATTCAGTACTTC. This translates into CAWSDIRVLAKNIQYF.

In the case of this clone: A junction end diverges from the germline sequence, so it may reflect a read error. The same CDR3 can be traced to other DNA sequences in this sample. This sequence joins TRBV4-3 and TRBJ1-1; D remains ambiguous. Germline V CDR1 and CDR2: LGHNA, YSLEER. The CDR3 runs 15 residues. CDR3 nucleotides: TGCGCCAGCAGCCAAGAGCGGGCCACGAACACTGAGGCTTTCTTT. This sequence encodes CASSQERATNTEAFF.

The rearrangement links TRBV5-6 to TRBJ1-1; the D gene is possibly TRBD1 (5 bases). The CDR3 extends over 13 amino acids. Trimming removed 6 bases from V and 4 bases from J, with 13 bases in between. The germline V gene has CDR1 SGHDT and CDR2 YYEEEE. The CDR3 DNA reads as TGTGCCAGCACCAATGCCGGGGGCACTGAAGCTTTCTTT. Residues: CASTNAGGTEAFF.

This chain connects TRBV19 to TRBJ2-3; 9 nucleotides line up with TRBD2. CDR1 LNHDA and CDR2 SQIVND come from the germline V gene (reference sequence). The CDR3 loop spans 16 amino acids. After removal of 5 bases from V and 0 bases from J, the junction contained 6 bases not matched to a gene. CDR3 bases: TGTGCCAGTAGTCGGTCTAGCGGGACGAGCACAGATACGCAGTATTTT. Translating it yields CASSRSSGTSTDTQYF.

The gene calls are TRBV30 and TRBJ2-7; the match to TRBD2 covers 11 bases. The ends lost 8 bases at V and 5 bases at J; junction bases unmatched: 14. CDR1 and CDR2 (germline): GTSNPN, SVGIG (reference sequence). The CDR3 runs 15 residues. CDR3 loop: CALRGLAGGFDEQYF. DNA of the CDR3: TGTGCCCTACGGGGCCTAGCGGGAGGTTTTGACGAGCAGTACTTC.

The chain employs TRBV5-1 and TRBJ2-5; D may be TRBD2 (6 bases). This CDR3 has 15 residues. In germline, CDR1 is SGHRS, CDR2 YFSETQ. The V end lost 0 bases, the J end lost 5 bases, and 14 bases lay between the germline ends. The CDR3 region has the DNA TGCGCCAGCAGCTTGGGGGACTCCCGCGGGGAGACCCAGTACTTC. Its translation is CASSLGDSRGETQYF.

The chain carries TRBV4-1 and TRBJ2-2, with D tentatively TRBD2 (5 bases). From germline, CDR1 is MGHRA and CDR2 YSYEKL. V lost 6 bases to trimming and J lost 5 bases, with 7 bases between them. There are 12 residues in the CDR3. The chain's CDR3 is CASSEGTGELFF. The CDR3 bases are TGCGCCAGCAGTGAGGGAACCGGGGAGCTGTTTTTT.

The chain recombines TRBV6-1 with TRBJ2-5, with 10 bases identical to TRBD1. CDR1 is MNHNS, CDR2 SASEGT, per germline. The CDR3 has 15 amino acids. Trimming cost V 1 base and J 4 bases; bases outside gene matches: 3. This CDR3 is CASSEVGTGVETQYF. CDR3 nucleotides: TGTGCCAGCAGTGAAGTTGGGACAGGGGTAGAGACCCAGTACTTC.

The J gene is TRBJ2-7, the V gene TRBV4-3, with a tentative D call TRBD1 (6 bases). With 0 bases removed from V and 7 bases from J, the gap between germline ends came to 16 bases. This CDR3 has 15 amino acids. Germline values: CDR1 LGHNA, CDR2 YSLEER. CDR3 coding DNA: TGCGCCAGCAGCCAAGATCGTGCAGGGGTATGGGAGCAGTACTTC. Its protein is CASSQDRAGVWEQYF.